Shown below are 2 T cell receptor beta chains from a single sample sequenced in a study of T cell responses to AZD1222 COVID-19 vaccine. Measured with immunoSEQ multiplex PCR; TCRdb has only the in-frame clones, and not every one. This sample carries approximately 150,000 clones, over 85% of them seen once, and the ten largest clones take 0.75% to 1%. Sequenced material: peripheral blood, taken on day 0 of MenACWY control vaccination. The receptors stem from an adult in good health.

The V call is TRBV6-1, the J call TRBJ1-3; D gene uncertain. V was clipped by 0 bases and J by 6 bases, with 3 bases between them. Germline values: CDR1 MNHNS, CDR2 SASEGT. There are 12 residues in the CDR3. CDR3 sequence reads: CASSEAENTIYF. DNA for the CDR3: TGTGCCAGCAGTGAAGCGGAAAACACCATATATTTT.

The rearrangement uses TRBV10-3 and TRBJ1-5; 8 nucleotides agree with TRBD1. The trim removed 2 bases at V and 0 bases at J, leaving 3 bases unmatched. Germline CDR1 reads ENHRY; CDR2 reads SYGVKD. This CDR3 spans 16 amino acids. As DNA, the CDR3 is TGTGCCATCAGTGAGCAGGGGGCGCTTAGCAATCAGCCCCAGCATTTT. This encodes CAISEQGALSNQPQHF.